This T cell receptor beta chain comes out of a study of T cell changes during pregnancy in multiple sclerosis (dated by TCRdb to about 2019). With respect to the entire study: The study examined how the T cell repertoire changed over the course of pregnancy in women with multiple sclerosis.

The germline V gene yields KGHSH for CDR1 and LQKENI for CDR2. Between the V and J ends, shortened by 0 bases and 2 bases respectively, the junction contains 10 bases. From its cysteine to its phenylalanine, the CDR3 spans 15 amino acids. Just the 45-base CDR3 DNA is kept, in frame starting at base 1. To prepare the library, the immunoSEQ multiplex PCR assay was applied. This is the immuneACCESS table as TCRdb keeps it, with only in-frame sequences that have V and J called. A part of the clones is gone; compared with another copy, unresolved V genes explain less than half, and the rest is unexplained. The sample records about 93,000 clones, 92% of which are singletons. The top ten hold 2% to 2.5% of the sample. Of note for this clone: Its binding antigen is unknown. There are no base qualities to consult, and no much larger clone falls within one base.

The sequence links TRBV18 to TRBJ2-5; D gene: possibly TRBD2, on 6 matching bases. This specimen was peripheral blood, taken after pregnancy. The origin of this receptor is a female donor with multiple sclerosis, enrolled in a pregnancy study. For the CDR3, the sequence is CASSPPGGEQETQYF. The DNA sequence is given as TGTGCCAGCTCACCACCGGGGGGAGAACAAGAGACCCAGTACTTC.